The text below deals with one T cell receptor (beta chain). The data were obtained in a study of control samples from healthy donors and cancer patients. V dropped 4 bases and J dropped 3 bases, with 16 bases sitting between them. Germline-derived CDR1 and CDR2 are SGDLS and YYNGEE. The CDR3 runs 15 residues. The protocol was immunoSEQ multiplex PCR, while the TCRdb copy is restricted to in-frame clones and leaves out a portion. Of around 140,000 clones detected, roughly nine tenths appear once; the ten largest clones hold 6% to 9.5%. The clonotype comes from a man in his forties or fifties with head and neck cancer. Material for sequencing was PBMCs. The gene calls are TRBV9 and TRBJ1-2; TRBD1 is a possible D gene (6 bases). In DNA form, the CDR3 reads TGTGCCAGCAGCCTAAGGGCAGGGGCCGACTATGGCTACACCTTC. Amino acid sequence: CASSLRAGADYGYTF. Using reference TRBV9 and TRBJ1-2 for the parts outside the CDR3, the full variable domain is DSGVTQTPKHLITATGQRVTLRCSPRSGDLSVYWYQQSLDQGLQFLIQYYNGEERAKGNILERFSAQQFPDLHSELNLSSLELGDSALYFCASSLRAGADYGYTFGSGTRLTVV.